The T cell receptor beta chain described here comes from a study of T cell responses to AZD1222 COVID-19 vaccine. Overall study findings and caveats: Variant regions that are unmutated are reportedly the target of nearly half of spike-specific TCRs.

On this clone: Its antigen is currently unknown.

Profiling relied on immunoSEQ multiplex PCR, and the TCRdb table lists in-frame clones only, not all of them. The sample contains 120,000 to 150,000 clones, about nine tenths of which appear only once. The germline CDR1 and CDR2 sequences are MNHEY and SVGAGI. The CDR3 loop spans 13 amino acids. V lost 9 bases to trimming and J lost 2 bases; unmatched junction nucleotides: 3. Here the sequenced sample was peripheral blood, taken on day 0 of AZD1222 vaccination. The chain couples TRBV6-5 to TRBJ1-2, with 10 bases aligning to TRBD1. The sequence derives from an adult in good health. This CDR3 is CASPGQGNYGYTF. CDR3 DNA: TGTGCCAGTCCGGGACAGGGGAACTATGGCTACACCTTC.